A selection of T cell receptor beta chains follows, all from one sample in a study of blood T cells in healthy people across ages. Using its own MiXCR run on the 5' RACE reads, TCRdb lists one record per CDR3 protein. This table holds more than 500,000 distinct CDR3 sequences, about 26% found once. The sample comprised blood. The receptors derive from a woman aged 65 to 85 in good health. Both conserved end residues are part of each CDR3. Each record gives: V gene, clone size, D gene, J gene, CDR3 protein, CDR3 DNA. D genes are given only for firm matches. The size of a clone is reported for some rows only, either as once, few or many, or as a class for expanded clones.

TRBV24-1	.	.	TRBJ1-2	CATSDQYYGYTF	TGTGCCACCAGTGATCAATACTATGGCTACACCTTC
TRBV5-1	.	.	TRBJ1-4	CASSPQPGLNEKLFF	TGCGCCAGCAGCCCCCAACCGGGCCTCAATGAAAAACTGTTTTTT
TRBV7-2	few	TRBD2	TRBJ2-5	CASEGSGGAKTQYF	TGTGCCAGCGAGGGTAGCGGGGGGGCGAAGACCCAGTACTTC
TRBV3-1	few	TRBD2	TRBJ2-5	CASSQVGGGTVRQETQYF	TGTGCCAGCAGCCAAGTGGGGGGGGGGACTGTCCGCCAAGAGACCCAGTACTTC
TRBV4-2	many	.	TRBJ2-2	CASSQDPLGSGELFF	TGTGCCAGCAGCCAAGACCCACTAGGTAGCGGGGAGCTGTTTTTT
TRBV18	few	.	TRBJ2-3	CASSPQYQRITLTDTQYF	TGTGCCAGCTCACCACAATACCAACGGATCACCCTCACAGATACGCAGTATTTT
TRBV27	.	.	TRBJ2-7	CASSLRLAHSYEQYF	TGTGCCAGCAGTTTAAGGCTAGCGCATTCCTACGAGCAGTACTTC
TRBV4-2	few	.	TRBJ2-7	CASSQDMGAAYEQYF	TGTGCCAGCAGCCAAGACATGGGCGCCGCCTACGAGCAGTACTTC
TRBV20-1	many	.	TRBJ2-1	CSVRRLDEQFF	TGCAGTGTTCGAAGATTGGACGAACAGTTCTTC
TRBV29-1	.	.	TRBJ1-5	CSVAGEGNQPQHF	TGCAGCGTTGCCGGGGAGGGCAATCAGCCCCAGCATTTT
TRBV12-3/TRBV12-4	.	.	TRBJ1-2	CASSSGTLTGYTF	TGTGCCAGCAGTTCCGGGACATTAACGGGCTACACCTTC
TRBV7-2	.	.	TRBJ1-1	CASSRIDSTEAFF	TGTGCCAGCAGCAGGATAGATTCTACTGAAGCTTTCTTT
TRBV11-1	.	.	TRBJ2-1	CASGINEQFF	TGTGCCAGCGGTATCAATGAGCAGTTCTTC
TRBV5-1	.	.	TRBJ1-1	CASSLERPSVEAFF	TGCGCCAGCAGCTTGGAGCGACCATCCGTTGAAGCTTTCTTT
TRBV2	once	TRBD1	TRBJ1-2	CASGQGTGYGYTF	TGTGCCAGCGGACAGGGGACGGGCTATGGCTACACCTTC
TRBV6-2/TRBV6-3	few	TRBD1	TRBJ1-3	CASRPAGTASGNTIYF	TGTGCCAGCCGCCCCGCAGGGACAGCCTCTGGAAACACCATATATTTT
TRBV6-5	.	.	TRBJ2-5	CASSFYRQTQETQYF	TGTGCCAGCAGTTTCTACCGACAGACCCAAGAGACCCAGTACTTC
TRBV5-1	.	TRBD2	TRBJ2-1	CASSFRDYSYNEQFF	TGCGCCAGCAGCTTCCGGGACTATTCCTACAATGAGCAGTTCTTC
TRBV3-1	few	TRBD2	TRBJ2-5	CASSPRGSGGTETQYF	TGTGCCAGCAGCCCCCGAGGGAGCGGGGGGACGGAGACCCAGTACTTC
TRBV6-6	few	.	TRBJ1-4	CASSYSGRDEKLFF	TGTGCCAGCAGTTACAGTGGCCGGGATGAAAAACTGTTTTTT
TRBV6-6	few	.	TRBJ2-4	CASSYSTGAKTIQYF	TGCGCCAGCAGTTACTCGACTGGGGCCAAAACCATTCAGTACTTC
TRBV6-5	few	TRBD1	TRBJ1-5	CASSYSGDRGLSNQPQHF	TGTGCCAGCAGTTACTCTGGGGACAGAGGACTTAGCAATCAGCCCCAGCATTTT
TRBV29-1	few	.	TRBJ1-2	CSALGQHGYTF	TGCAGCGCTTTAGGACAGCATGGCTACACCTTC
TRBV10-2	.	TRBD2	TRBJ2-5	CASRRTSGGVETQYF	TGCGCCAGCAGGAGGACTAGCGGGGGGGTGGAGACCCAGTACTTC
TRBV7-2	many	.	TRBJ2-5	CASSSTGTFGTQYF	TGTGCCAGCAGTTCTACAGGGACCTTCGGGACCCAGTACTTC
TRBV6-1	.	TRBD2	TRBJ2-5	CASRRTRTPWETQYF	TGTGCCAGCAGAAGGACTAGGACCCCCTGGGAGACCCAGTACTTC
TRBV25-1	.	.	TRBJ1-3	CASSDLGTLSGNTIYF	TGTGCCAGCAGTGATTTAGGGACCCTCTCTGGAAACACCATATATTTT
TRBV20-1	.	.	TRBJ1-5	CSAKKTDSNQPQHF	TGCAGTGCCAAAAAGACCGACTCCAATCAGCCCCAGCATTTT
TRBV10-3	few	TRBD2	TRBJ2-3	CAIGTSGGTDTQYF	TGTGCCATCGGGACTAGCGGGGGCACAGATACGCAGTATTTT
TRBV7-8	.	TRBD1	TRBJ2-7	CASSLQGAGGEQYF	TGTGCCAGCAGCTTACAGGGGGCAGGGGGAGAGCAGTACTTC
TRBV6-5	few	TRBD2	TRBJ2-1	CASSYSAGGYYNEQFF	TGTGCCAGCAGTTACTCGGCGGGGGGCTACTACAATGAGCAGTTCTTC
TRBV5-1	.	.	TRBJ2-3	CASSFLALRTDTQYF	TGCGCCAGCAGCTTCCTTGCTCTGCGGACAGATACGCAGTATTTT
TRBV7-2	many	.	TRBJ2-1	CASSRSSYNEQFF	TGCGCCAGCTCGAGATCCTCCTACAATGAGCAGTTCTTC
TRBV6-5	.	.	TRBJ1-4	CASSYSGTPNEKLFF	TGTGCCAGCAGTTACTCCGGGACACCTAATGAAAAACTGTTTTTT
TRBV5-5	few	.	TRBJ2-5	CASKEQAQETQYF	TGTGCCAGCAAGGAACAGGCCCAAGAGACCCAGTACTTC
TRBV4-2	many	.	TRBJ2-7	CASSQGFSAYEQYF	TGTGCCAGCAGCCAAGGATTCAGCGCCTACGAGCAGTACTTC
TRBV20-1	few	TRBD2	TRBJ2-5	CSAPRGGESRHTTQYF	TGCAGTGCCCCCCGGGGGGGGGAATCAAGACATACGACCCAGTACTTC
TRBV20-1	many	.	TRBJ1-1	CSARDFQGSTEAFF	TGCAGTGCTAGAGATTTTCAGGGGTCCACTGAAGCTTTCTTT
TRBV7-9	few	.	TRBJ1-4	CASDRYHEKLFF	TGTGCCAGCGACCGGTACCATGAAAAACTGTTTTTT
TRBV6-6	few	.	TRBJ1-6	CASSAMVSSYNSPLHF	TGTGCCAGCAGCGCTATGGTGAGCTCCTATAATTCACCCCTCCACTTT
TRBV10-3	.	TRBD1	TRBJ2-5	CAISESDRGQETQYF	TGTGCCATCAGTGAGTCGGACAGGGGGCAAGAGACCCAGTACTTC
TRBV3-1	.	TRBD1	TRBJ2-7	CASSLTGGGSYEQYF	TGTGCCAGCAGCCTTACAGGGGGCGGATCCTACGAGCAGTACTTC
TRBV7-2	.	.	TRBJ2-7	CASSLVVMGPNEQYF	TGTGCCAGCAGCTTAGTCGTTATGGGCCCCAACGAGCAGTACTTC
TRBV6-5	.	TRBD2	TRBJ2-7	CASRPPSGGDEQYF	TGTGCCAGCAGGCCTCCTAGCGGGGGCGACGAGCAGTACTTC
TRBV12-5	.	TRBD1	TRBJ2-3	CASGGQAADTQYF	TGTGCTAGTGGTGGACAGGCTGCAGATACGCAGTATTTT
TRBV20-1	.	TRBD2	TRBJ2-1	CSASMGGIHNEQFF	TGCAGTGCTTCAATGGGAGGGATACACAATGAGCAGTTCTTC
TRBV7-2	.	.	TRBJ2-7	CAVGFHEQYF	TGTGCCGTGGGGTTCCACGAGCAGTACTTC
TRBV4-2	few	.	TRBJ2-7	CASSQDELNSYEQYF	TGTGCCAGCAGCCAAGATGAACTGAACTCCTACGAGCAGTACTTC